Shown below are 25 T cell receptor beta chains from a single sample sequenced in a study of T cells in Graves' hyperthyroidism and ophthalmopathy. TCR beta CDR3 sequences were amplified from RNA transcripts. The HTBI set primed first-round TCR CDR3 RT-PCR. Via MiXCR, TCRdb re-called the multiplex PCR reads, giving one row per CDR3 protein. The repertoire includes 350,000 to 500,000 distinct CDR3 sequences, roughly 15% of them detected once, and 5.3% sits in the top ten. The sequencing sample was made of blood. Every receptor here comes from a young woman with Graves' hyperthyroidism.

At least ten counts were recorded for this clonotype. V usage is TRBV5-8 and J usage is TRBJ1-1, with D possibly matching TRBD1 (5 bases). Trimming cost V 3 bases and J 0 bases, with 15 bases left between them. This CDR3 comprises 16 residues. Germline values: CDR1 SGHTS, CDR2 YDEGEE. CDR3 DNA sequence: TGTGCCAGCAGCTCCCCCTTGCAGGGCCTGAACACTGAAGCTTTCTTT. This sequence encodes CASSSPLQGLNTEAFF.

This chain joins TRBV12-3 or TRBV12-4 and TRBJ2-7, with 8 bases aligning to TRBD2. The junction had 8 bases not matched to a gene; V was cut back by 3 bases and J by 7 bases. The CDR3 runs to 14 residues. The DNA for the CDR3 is TGTGCCAGCAGTTTGTTGGGACTAGTGCGTGAGCAGTACTTC. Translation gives CASSLLGLVREQYF.

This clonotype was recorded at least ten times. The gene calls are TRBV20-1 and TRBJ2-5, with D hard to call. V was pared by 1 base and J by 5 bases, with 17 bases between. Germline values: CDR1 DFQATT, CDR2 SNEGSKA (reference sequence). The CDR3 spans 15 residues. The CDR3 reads CSARGVWPAGETQYF. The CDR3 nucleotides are TGCAGTGCTAGAGGAGTATGGCCGGCTGGGGAGACCCAGTACTTC.

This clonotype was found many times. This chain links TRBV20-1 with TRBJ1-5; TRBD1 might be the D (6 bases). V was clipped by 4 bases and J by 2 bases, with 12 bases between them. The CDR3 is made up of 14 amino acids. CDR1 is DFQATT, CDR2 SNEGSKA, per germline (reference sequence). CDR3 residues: CSAKQGGGNQPQHF. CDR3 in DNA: TGCAGTGCTAAACAGGGTGGTGGCAATCAGCCCCAGCATTTT.

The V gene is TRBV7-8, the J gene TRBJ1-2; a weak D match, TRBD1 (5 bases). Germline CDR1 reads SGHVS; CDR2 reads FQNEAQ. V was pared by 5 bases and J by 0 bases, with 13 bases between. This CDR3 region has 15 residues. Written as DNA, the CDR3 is TGTGCCAGCAGCACCGGGACGGTTACTAACTATGGCTACACCTTC. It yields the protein CASSTGTVTNYGYTF.

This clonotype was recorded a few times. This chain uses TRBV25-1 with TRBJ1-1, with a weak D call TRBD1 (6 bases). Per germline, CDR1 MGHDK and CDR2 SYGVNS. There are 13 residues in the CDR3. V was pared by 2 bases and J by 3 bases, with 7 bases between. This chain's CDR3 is CASSEGGYTEAFF. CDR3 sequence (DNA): TGTGCCAGCAGTGAAGGGGGCTACACTGAAGCTTTCTTT.

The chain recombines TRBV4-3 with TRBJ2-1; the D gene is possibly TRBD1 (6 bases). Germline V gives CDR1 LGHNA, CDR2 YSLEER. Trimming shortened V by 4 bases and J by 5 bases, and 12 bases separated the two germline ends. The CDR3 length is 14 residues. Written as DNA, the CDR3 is TGCGCCAGCAGCCGGGCAAACAGGGACAATGAGCAGTTCTTC. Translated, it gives CASSRANRDNEQFF.

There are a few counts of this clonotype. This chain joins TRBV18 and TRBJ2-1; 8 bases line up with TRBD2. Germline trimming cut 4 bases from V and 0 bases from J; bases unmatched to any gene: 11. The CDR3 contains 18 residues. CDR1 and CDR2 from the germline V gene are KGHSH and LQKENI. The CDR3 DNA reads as TGTGCCAGCTCACGGGGTCAGCGGGAGAGTCGCTCCTACAATGAGCAGTTCTTC. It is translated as CASSRGQRESRSYNEQFF.

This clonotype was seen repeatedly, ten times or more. CDR3 nucleotide sequence: TGCAGTGCTTATACAGGAAACAATGAGCAGTTCTTC. Translating gives CSAYTGNNEQFF. V usage is TRBV20-1 and J usage is TRBJ2-1; perhaps TRBD1 as D (5 bases). This CDR3 region has 12 residues. Between the trimmed V and J ends, which lost 5 bases and 5 bases, there was a span of 10 bases. CDR1 and CDR2 from the germline V gene are DFQATT and SNEGSKA (reference sequence).

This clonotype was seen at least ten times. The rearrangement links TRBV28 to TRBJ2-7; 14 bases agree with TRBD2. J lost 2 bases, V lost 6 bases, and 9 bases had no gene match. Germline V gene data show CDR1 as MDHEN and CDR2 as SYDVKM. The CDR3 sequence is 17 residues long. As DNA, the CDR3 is TGTGCCAGCAGCAGCCCAGGGGGACTAGCGGGAGCCTACGAGCAGTACTTC. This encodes CASSSPGGLAGAYEQYF.

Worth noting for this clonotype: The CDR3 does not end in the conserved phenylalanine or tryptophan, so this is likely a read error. DNA for the CDR3: TGTGCCAGCAGCTTGGGCCCGGGACAGGGGGCAAGAAACACTGAAGCTTTCCTT. Translated, it gives CASSLGPGQGARNTEAFL. The rearrangement joins TRBV28 to TRBJ1-1, with TRBD1 identical over 12 bases. Looked up from germline, CDR1 is MDHEN and CDR2 is SYDVKM. The CDR3 spans 18 residues. Trimming cost V 6 bases and J 2 bases; bases outside gene matches: 13.

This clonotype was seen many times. The CDR3 loop is CSARDFRTGGSGYTF. In DNA form, the CDR3 reads TGCAGTGCTAGAGATTTCCGGACAGGGGGGAGTGGCTACACCTTC. This sequence joins TRBV20-1 and TRBJ1-2; 10 nucleotides match TRBD1. The CDR3 has 15 residues. From germline, CDR1 is DFQATT and CDR2 SNEGSKA (reference sequence). V gave up 0 bases and J gave up 7 bases; unmatched junction bases: 8.

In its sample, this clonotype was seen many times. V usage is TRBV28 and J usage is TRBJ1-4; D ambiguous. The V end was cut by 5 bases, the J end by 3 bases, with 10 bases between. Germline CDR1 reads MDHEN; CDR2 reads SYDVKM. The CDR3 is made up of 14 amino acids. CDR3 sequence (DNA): TGTGCCAGCAGTCAGACCTCATCTAATGAAAAACTGTTTTTT. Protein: CASSQTSSNEKLFF.

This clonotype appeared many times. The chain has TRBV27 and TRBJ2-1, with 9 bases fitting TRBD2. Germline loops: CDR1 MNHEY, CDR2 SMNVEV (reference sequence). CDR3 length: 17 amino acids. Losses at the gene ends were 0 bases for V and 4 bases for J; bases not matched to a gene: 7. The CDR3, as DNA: TGTGCCAGCAGTTTATCCCGGACTAGCGAGAAATACAATGAGCAGTTCTTC. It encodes CASSLSRTSEKYNEQFF.

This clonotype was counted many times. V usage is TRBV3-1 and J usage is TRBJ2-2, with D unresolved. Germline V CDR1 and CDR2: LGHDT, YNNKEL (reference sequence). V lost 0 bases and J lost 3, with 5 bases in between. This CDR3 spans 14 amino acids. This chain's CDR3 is CASSQELHTGELFF. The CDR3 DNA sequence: TGTGCCAGCAGCCAAGAGCTTCACACCGGGGAGCTGTTTTTT.

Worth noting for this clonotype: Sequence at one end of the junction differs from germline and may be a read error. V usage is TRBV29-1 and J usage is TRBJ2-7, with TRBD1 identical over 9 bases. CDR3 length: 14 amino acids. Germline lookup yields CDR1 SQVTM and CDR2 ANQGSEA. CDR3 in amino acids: CSVRTGTGSYERYF. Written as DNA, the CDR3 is TGCAGCGTTCGTACCGGGACAGGGTCCTACGAGCGGTACTTC.

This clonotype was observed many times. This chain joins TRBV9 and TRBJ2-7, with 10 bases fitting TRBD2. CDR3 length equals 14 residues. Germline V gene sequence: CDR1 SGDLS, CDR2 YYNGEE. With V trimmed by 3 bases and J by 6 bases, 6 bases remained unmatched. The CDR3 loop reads CASSASGSGLEQYF. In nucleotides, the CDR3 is TGTGCCAGCAGCGCTAGCGGGAGCGGCCTCGAGCAGTACTTC.

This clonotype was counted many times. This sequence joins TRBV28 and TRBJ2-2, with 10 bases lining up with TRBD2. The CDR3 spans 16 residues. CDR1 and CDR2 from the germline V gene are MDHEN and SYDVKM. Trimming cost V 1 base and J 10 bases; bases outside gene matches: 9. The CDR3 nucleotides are TGTGCCAGCAGTTTATTTAGCGGGAGGATGGTCGAGGAGCTGTTTTTT. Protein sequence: CASSLFSGRMVEELFF. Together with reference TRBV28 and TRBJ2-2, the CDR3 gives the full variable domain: DVKVTQSSRYLVKRTGEKVFLECVQDMDHENMFWYRQDPGLGLRLIYFSYDVKMKEKGDIPEGYSVSREKKERFSLILESASTNQTSMYLCASSLFSGRMVEELFFGEGSRLTVL.

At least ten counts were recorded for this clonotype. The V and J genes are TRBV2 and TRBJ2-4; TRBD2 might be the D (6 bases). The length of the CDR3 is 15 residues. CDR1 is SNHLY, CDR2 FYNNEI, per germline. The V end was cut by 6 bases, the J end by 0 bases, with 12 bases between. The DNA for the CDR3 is TGTGCCAGCAGAGCACCCGGGGGAGCCAAAAACATTCAGTACTTC. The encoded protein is CASRAPGGAKNIQYF.

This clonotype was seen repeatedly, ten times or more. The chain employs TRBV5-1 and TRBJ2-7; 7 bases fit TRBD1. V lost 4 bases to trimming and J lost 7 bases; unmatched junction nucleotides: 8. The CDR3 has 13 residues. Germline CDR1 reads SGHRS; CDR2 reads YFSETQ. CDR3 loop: CASSETGKREQYF. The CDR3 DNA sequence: TGCGCCAGCAGCGAGACAGGGAAAAGGGAGCAGTACTTC.

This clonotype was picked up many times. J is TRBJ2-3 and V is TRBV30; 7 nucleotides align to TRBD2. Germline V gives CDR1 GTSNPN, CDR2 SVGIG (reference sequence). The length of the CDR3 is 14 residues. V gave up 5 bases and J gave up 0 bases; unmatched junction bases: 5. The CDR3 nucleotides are TGTGCCTGGGGGACTACCACTAGCACAGATACGCAGTATTTT. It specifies CAWGTTTSTDTQYF.

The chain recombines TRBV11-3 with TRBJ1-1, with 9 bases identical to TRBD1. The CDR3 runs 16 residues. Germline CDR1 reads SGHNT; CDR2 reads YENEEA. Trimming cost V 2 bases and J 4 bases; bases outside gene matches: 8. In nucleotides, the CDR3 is TGTGCCAGCAGCTTATTGAACAGGGGGCTAGGCACTGAAGCTTTCTTT. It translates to CASSLLNRGLGTEAFF.

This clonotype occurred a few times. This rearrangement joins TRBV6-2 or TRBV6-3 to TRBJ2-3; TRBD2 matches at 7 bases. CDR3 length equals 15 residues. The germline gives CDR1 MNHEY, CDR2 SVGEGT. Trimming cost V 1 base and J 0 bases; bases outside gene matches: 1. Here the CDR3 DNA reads TGTGCCAGCAGTTACTTTAGCGGGAGCACAGATACGCAGTATTTT. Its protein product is CASSYFSGSTDTQYF.

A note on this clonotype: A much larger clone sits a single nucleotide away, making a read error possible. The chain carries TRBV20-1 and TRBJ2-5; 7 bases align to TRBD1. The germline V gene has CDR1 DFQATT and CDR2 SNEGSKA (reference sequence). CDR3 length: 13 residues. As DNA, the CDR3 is TGCAGTGCTACCCGGGACAGACAAGAGACCCTGTACTTC. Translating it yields CSATRDRQETLYF.

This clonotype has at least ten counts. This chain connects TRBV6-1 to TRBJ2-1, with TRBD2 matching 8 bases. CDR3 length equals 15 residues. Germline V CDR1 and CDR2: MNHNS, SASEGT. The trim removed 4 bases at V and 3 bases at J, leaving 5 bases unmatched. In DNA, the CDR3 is TGTGCCAGCAGTGCAATAGCGGGGCTCTACAATGAGCAGTTCTTC. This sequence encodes CASSAIAGLYNEQFF.